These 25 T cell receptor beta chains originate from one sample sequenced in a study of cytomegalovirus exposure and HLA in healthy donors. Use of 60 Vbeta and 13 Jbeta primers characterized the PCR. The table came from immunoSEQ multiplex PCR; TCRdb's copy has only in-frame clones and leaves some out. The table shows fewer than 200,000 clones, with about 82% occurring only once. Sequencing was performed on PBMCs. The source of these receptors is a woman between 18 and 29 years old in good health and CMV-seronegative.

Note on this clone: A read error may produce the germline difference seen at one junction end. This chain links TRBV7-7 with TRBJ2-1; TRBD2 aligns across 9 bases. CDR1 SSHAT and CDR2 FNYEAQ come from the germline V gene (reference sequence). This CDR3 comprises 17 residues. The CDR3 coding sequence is TGTGCTAGCAGCTCAACGTCGGGTTTAGCGGGAGTTAATGAGCAGTTCTTC. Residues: CASSSTSGLAGVNEQFF.

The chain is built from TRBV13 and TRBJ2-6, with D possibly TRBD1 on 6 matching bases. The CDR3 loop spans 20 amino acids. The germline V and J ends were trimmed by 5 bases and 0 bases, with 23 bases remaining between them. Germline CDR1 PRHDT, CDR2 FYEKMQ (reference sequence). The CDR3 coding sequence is TGTGCCAGCAGCATCATGGACAGACGACCTGGTGTCTCTGGGGCCAACGTCCTGACTTTC. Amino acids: CASSIMDRRPGVSGANVLTF. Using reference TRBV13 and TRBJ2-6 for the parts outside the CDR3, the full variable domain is AAGVIQSPRHLIKEKRETATLKCYPIPRHDTVYWYQQGPGQDPQFLISFYEKMQSDKGSIPDRFSAQQFSDYHSELNMSSLELGDSALYFCASSIMDRRPGVSGANVLTFGAGSRLTVL.

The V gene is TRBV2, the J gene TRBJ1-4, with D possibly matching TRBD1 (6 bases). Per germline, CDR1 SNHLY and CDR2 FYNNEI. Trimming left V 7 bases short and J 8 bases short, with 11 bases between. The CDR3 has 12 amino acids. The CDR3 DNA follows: TGTGCCAGCATGGGGGGGGCCGAAAAACTGTTTTTT. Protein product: CASMGGAEKLFF.

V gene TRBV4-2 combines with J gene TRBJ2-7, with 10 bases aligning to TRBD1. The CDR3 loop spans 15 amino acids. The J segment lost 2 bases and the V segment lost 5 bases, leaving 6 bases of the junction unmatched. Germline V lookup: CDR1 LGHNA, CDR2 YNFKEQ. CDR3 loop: CASSTAGTGAYEQYF. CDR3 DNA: TGTGCCAGCAGCACCGCCGGGACAGGGGCCTACGAGCAGTACTTC.

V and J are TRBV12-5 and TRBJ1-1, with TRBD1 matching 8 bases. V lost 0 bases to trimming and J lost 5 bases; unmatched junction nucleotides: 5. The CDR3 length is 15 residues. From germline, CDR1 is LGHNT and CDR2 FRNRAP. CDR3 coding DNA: TGTGCTAGTGGTTTGGTAAACAGGGGGTTAACTGAAGCTTTCTTT. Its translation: CASGLVNRGLTEAFF.

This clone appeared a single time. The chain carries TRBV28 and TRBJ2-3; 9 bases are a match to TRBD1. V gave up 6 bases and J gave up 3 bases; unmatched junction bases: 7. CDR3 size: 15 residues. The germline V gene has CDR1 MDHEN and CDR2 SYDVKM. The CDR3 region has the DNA TGTGCCAGCAGATCCCGACAGGGGGAGACAGATACGCAGTATTTT. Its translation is CASRSRQGETDTQYF.

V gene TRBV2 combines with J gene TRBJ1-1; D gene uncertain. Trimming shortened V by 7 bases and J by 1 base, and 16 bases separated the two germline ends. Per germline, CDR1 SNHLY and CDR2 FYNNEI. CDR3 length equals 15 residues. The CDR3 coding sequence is TGTGCCAGCAAAACTGGGATCGAGGGGAACACTGAAGCTTTCTTT. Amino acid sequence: CASKTGIEGNTEAFF. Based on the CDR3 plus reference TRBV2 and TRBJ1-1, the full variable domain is EPEVTQTPSHQVTQMGQEVILRCVPISNHLYFYWYRQILGQKVEFLVSFYNNEISEKSEIFDDQFSVERPDGSNFTLKIRSTKLEDSAMYFCASKTGIEGNTEAFFGQGTRLTVV.

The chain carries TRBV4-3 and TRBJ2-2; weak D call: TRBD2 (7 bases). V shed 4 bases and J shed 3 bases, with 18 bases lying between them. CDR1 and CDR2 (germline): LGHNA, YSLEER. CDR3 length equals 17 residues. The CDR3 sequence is CASSPGLRGRDTGELFF. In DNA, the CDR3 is TGCGCCAGCAGCCCAGGACTAAGGGGGAGGGACACCGGGGAGCTGTTTTTT.

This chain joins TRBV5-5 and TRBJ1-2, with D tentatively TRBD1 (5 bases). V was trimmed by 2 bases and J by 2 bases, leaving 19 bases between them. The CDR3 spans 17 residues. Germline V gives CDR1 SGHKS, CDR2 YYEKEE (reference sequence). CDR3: CASSFSDFRAGNYGYTF. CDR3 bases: TGTGCCAGCAGCTTTTCTGATTTTAGGGCAGGGAACTATGGCTACACCTTC.

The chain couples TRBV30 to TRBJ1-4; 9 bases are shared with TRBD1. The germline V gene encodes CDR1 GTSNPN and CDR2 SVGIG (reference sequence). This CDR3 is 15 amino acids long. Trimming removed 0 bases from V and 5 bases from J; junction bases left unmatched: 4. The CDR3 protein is CAWSVPGTGNEKLFF. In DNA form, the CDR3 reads TGTGCCTGGAGTGTCCCCGGGACAGGGAATGAAAAACTGTTTTTT.

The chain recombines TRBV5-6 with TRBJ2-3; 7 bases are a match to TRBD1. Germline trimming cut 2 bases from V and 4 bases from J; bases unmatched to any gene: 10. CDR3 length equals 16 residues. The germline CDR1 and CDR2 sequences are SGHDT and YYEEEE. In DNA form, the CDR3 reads TGTGCCAGCAGCTTCCCCAGGGGGTTCAGGGCAGATACGCAGTATTTT. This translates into CASSFPRGFRADTQYF.

The CDR3 region has the DNA TGCGCCAGCAGCTGGGGGACAGGGGCCTACGAGCAGTACTTC. It encodes CASSWGTGAYEQYF. This chain connects TRBV5-1 to TRBJ2-7, with 10 bases identical to TRBD1. V shed 3 bases and J 2 bases; nucleotides not matched to a gene: 2. This CDR3 contains 14 residues. Germline V lookup: CDR1 SGHRS, CDR2 YFSETQ. The entire variable domain, with the rest obtained from reference TRBV5-1 and TRBJ2-7, is as follows: KAGVTQTPRYLIKTRGQQVTLSCSPISGHRSVSWYQQTPGQGLQFLFEYFSETQRNKGNFPGRFSGRQFSNSRSEMNVSTLELGDSALYLCASSWGTGAYEQYFGPGTRLTVT.

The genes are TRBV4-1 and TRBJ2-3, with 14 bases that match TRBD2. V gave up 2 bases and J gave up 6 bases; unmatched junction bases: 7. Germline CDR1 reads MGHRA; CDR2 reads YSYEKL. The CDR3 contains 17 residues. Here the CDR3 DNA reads TGCGCCAGCAGCCAATTAGGGACTAGCGGGAGAAGGGATACGCAGTATTTT. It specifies CASSQLGTSGRRDTQYF.

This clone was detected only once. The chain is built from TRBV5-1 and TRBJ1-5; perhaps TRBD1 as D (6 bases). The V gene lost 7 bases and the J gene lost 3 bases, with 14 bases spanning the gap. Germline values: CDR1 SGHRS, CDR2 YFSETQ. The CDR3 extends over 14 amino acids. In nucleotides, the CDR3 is TGCGCCAGCTCCCCACAGGGTCACAATCAGCCCCAGCATTTT. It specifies CASSPQGHNQPQHF.

CDR3 nucleotides: TGTGCCAGCAGCCAAGAGAAGGACGGGAGGGCCGTCTACGAGCAGTACTTC. Residues: CASSQEKDGRAVYEQYF. The rearrangement joins TRBV4-2 to TRBJ2-5; 8 bases are shared with TRBD2. The end of the DNA is better explained by TRBJ2-7, so the J call may be wrong. Germline CDR1 is LGHNA and CDR2 is YNFKEQ. The CDR3 spans 17 residues.

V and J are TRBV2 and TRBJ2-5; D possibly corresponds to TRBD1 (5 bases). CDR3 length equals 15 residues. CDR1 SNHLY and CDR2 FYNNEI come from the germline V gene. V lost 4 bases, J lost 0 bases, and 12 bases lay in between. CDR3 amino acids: CASSGTGVHQETQYF. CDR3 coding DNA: TGTGCCAGCAGTGGCACAGGAGTCCACCAAGAGACCCAGTACTTC.

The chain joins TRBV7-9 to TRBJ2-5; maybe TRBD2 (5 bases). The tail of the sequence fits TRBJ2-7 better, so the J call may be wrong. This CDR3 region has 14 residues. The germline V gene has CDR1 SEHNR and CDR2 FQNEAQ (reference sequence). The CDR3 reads CASSGGENPYEQYF. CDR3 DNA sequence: TGTGCCAGCAGCGGAGGCGAGAACCCCTACGAGCAGTACTTC.

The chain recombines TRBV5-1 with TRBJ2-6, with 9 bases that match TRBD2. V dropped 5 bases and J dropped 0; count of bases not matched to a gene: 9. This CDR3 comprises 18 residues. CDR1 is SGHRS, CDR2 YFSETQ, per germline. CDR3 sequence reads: CASRDLAGQRSGANVLTF. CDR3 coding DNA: TGCGCCAGCAGAGACCTAGCGGGGCAACGCTCTGGGGCCAACGTCCTGACTTTC.

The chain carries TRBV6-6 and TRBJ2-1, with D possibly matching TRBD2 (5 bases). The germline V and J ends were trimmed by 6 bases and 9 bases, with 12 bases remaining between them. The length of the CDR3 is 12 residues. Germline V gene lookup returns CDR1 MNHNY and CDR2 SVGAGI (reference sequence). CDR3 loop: CASRTSNGEQFF. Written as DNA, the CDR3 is TGTGCCAGCAGAACTAGTAATGGTGAGCAGTTCTTC.

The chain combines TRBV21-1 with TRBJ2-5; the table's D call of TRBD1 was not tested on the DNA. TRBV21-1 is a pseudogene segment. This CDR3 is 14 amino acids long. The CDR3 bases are TGTGCCAGCAGCACCAGGGGGCAGGAAGAGACCCAGTACTTC. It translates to CASSTRGQEETQYF.

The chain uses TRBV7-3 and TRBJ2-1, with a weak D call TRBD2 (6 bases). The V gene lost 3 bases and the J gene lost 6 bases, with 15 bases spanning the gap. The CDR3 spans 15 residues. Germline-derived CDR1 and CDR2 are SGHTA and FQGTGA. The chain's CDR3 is CASSLERVYVNEQFF. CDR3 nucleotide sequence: TGTGCCAGCAGCTTGGAGCGGGTTTACGTCAATGAGCAGTTCTTC.

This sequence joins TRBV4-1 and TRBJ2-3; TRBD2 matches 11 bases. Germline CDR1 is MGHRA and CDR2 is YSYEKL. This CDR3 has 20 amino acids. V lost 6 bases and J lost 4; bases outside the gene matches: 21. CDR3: CASRASGRTTELTPSDTQYF. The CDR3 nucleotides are TGCGCCAGCAGGGCTAGCGGGAGGACCACCGAACTTACCCCATCAGATACGCAGTATTTT.

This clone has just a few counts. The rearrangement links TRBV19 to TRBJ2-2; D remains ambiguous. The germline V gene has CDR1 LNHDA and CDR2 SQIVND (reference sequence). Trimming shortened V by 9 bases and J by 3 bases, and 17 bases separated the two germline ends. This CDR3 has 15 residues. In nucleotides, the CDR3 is TGTGCCAGCCAAAACACTAACCGCGACACCGGGGAGCTGTTTTTT. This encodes CASQNTNRDTGELFF.

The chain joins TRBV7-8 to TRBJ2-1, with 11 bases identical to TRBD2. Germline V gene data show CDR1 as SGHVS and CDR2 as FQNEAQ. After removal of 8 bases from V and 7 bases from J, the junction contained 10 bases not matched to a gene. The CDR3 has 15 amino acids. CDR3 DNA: TGTGCCAGCGGTGTAGCGGGAGGGCCGGGGAATGAGCAGTTCTTC. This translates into CASGVAGGPGNEQFF.

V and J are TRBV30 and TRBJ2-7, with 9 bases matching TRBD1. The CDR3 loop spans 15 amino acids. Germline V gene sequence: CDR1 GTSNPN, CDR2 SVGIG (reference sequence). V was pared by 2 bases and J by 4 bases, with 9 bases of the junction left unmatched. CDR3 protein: CAWSQRDRGTYEQYF. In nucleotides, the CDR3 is TGTGCCTGGAGTCAGCGCGACAGGGGGACGTACGAGCAGTACTTC.